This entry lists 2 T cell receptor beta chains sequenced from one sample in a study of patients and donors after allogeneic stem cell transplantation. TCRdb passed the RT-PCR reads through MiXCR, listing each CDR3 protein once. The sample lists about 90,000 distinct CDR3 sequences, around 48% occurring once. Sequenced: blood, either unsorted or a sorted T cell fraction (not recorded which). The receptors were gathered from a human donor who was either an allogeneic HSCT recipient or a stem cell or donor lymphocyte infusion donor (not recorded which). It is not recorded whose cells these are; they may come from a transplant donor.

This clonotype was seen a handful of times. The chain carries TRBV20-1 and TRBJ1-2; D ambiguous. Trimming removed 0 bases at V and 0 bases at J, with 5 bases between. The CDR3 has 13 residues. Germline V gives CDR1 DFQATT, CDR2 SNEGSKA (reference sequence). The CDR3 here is CSARDSTNYGYTF. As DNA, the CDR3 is TGCAGTGCTAGAGACAGTACTAACTATGGCTACACCTTC.

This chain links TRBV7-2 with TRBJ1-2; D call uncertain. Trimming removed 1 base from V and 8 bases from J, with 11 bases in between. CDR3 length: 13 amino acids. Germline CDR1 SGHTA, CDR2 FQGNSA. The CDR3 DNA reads TGTGCCAGCAGCTTAGAACTCGGGGAGGGCTACACCTTC. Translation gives CASSLELGEGYTF.